One sample yielded the 14 T cell receptor beta chains listed below, sequenced in a study of CD4 T cells in relation to SARS-CoV-2 and coronaviruses. The unexposed donors gave CD4+ T cells in about 2011-2018, prior to COVID-19. After ten to eleven days of culture, CD4+ T cells were isolated. No antigen has been assigned to these receptors. The data were produced by immunoSEQ multiplex PCR, yet TCRdb's version contains in-frame clones alone and is incomplete. The repertoire holds roughly 14,000 clones, under 80% seen once, with less than 20% in the top ten. Sequenced material: CD4+ T cells from PBMCs, cultured in vitro. The receptor source for this set is a human donor in good health.

The chain is built from TRBV19 and TRBJ2-1; D remains ambiguous. There are 13 residues in the CDR3. The germline CDR1 and CDR2 sequences are LNHDA and SQIVND (reference sequence). V lost 5 bases and J 15 bases, leaving 20 bases between the germline ends. CDR3 coding DNA: TGTGCCAGTAGTCCAAACTCGGGCAACGTCACGTTCTTC. As protein: CASSPNSGNVTFF.

V gene TRBV11-3 combines with J gene TRBJ2-2, with TRBD2 matching 8 bases. The CDR3 totals 16 residues. V shed 4 bases and J 7 bases; nucleotides not matched to a gene: 11. Germline V gives CDR1 SGHNT, CDR2 YENEEA. CDR3 coding DNA: TGTGCCAGCAGCTCCTATCGAAGCGGGAGACTCGGGGAGCTGTTTTTT. Translation gives CASSSYRSGRLGELFF.

The chain recombines TRBV7-8 with TRBJ2-7; D gene ambiguous. Germline CDR1 reads SGHVS; CDR2 reads FQNEAQ. The V gene lost 5 bases and the J gene lost 7 bases, with 18 bases spanning the gap. The CDR3 contains 14 residues. CDR3 in DNA: TGTGCCAGCAGCACTTTATCGGGTCTGAGTGAGCAGTACTTC. This translates into CASSTLSGLSEQYF.

The rearrangement uses TRBV7-2 and TRBJ2-7; D might be TRBD2 (5 bases). The germline V and J ends were trimmed by 5 bases and 7 bases, with 15 bases remaining between them. The CDR3 contains 13 residues. The germline CDR1 and CDR2 sequences are SGHTA and FQGNSA. The CDR3 is CASSPSPGREQYF. The CDR3 DNA is TGTGCCAGCAGCCCCTCCCCGGGAAGGGAGCAGTACTTC. Full variable domain (missing parts from reference TRBV7-2 and TRBJ2-7): GAGVSQSPSNKVTEKGKDVELRCDPISGHTALYWYRQSLGQGLEFLIYFQGNSAPDKSGLPSDRFSAERTGGSVSTLTIQRTQQEDSAVYLCASSPSPGREQYFGPGTRLTVT.

This clone has only a few counts. The J gene is TRBJ1-6, the V gene TRBV5-1, with 10 bases that match TRBD1. Losses at the gene ends were 0 bases for V and 11 bases for J; bases not matched to a gene: 5. CDR3 size: 15 residues. Germline lookup yields CDR1 SGHRS and CDR2 YFSETQ. Written as DNA, the CDR3 is TGCGCCAGCAGCTTGGTGGGACAGGGGATGACACCCCTCCACTTT. Encoded protein: CASSLVGQGMTPLHF.

The V and J genes are TRBV24-1 and TRBJ2-5; 12 bases line up with TRBD2. J was trimmed by 1 base and V by 3 bases; bases with no gene match: 5. Germline V gene lookup returns CDR1 KGHDR and CDR2 SFDVKD. The CDR3 extends over 17 amino acids. The CDR3, as DNA: TGTGCCACCAGTGATAGACTAGCGGGAGAATTCCAAGAGACCCAGTACTTC. Its translation is CATSDRLAGEFQETQYF.

The chain is built from TRBV4-2 and TRBJ2-1; no definite D call. CDR1 LGHNA and CDR2 YNFKEQ come from the germline V gene. V lost 3 bases and J lost 8, with 8 bases in between. This CDR3 comprises 12 residues. In DNA, the CDR3 is TGTGCCAGCAGCCAGAGTTTCCATGAGCAGTTCTTC. Protein sequence: CASSQSFHEQFF.

This clone appeared a few times. The J gene is TRBJ1-1, the V gene TRBV30, with 7 bases lining up with TRBD1. The CDR3 has 13 residues. Germline assignment: CDR1 GTSNPN and CDR2 SVGIG (reference sequence). V dropped 5 bases and J dropped 5; count of bases not matched to a gene: 8. The CDR3 loop is CAWGKDRRTEAFF. CDR3 DNA: TGTGCCTGGGGAAAGGACAGGAGGACTGAAGCTTTCTTT.

This chain uses TRBV30 with TRBJ2-1; TRBD2 matches 7 bases. Germline CDR1 GTSNPN, CDR2 SVGIG (reference sequence). V was clipped by 2 bases and J by 2 bases; unmatched bases: 12. The CDR3 runs to 17 residues. The CDR3 DNA reads TGTGCCTGGAGTCCCATGGGACTATCTTCTACCTACAATGAGCAGTTCTTC. Translated: CAWSPMGLSSTYNEQFF. The entire variable domain, with the rest obtained from reference TRBV30 and TRBJ2-1, is as follows: SQTIHQWPATLVQPVGSPLSLECTVEGTSNPNLYWYRQAAGRGLQLLFYSVGIGQISSEVPQNLSASRPQDRQFILSSKKLLLSDSGFYLCAWSPMGLSSTYNEQFFGPGTRLTVL.

This clone has just a few counts. The chain links TRBV9 to TRBJ2-1; D not resolved. This CDR3 has 15 residues. Trimming pared 0 bases from V and 10 bases from J, leaving 17 bases between. From germline, CDR1 is SGDLS and CDR2 YYNGEE. As DNA, the CDR3 is TGTGCCAGCAGCGTAGGCCCCTCTTCGTTGCGGGAGCAGTTCTTC. Amino acid sequence: CASSVGPSSLREQFF.

This clone has only a few counts. The genes are TRBV19 and TRBJ2-2; no clear D gene. V was pared by 3 bases and J by 3 bases, with 8 bases between. Per germline, CDR1 LNHDA and CDR2 SQIVND (reference sequence). This CDR3 comprises 14 residues. The CDR3 here is CASSIPIYTGELFF. In DNA form, the CDR3 reads TGTGCCAGTAGTATCCCCATTTACACCGGGGAGCTGTTTTTT.

The chain carries TRBV24-1 and TRBJ2-7; 11 bases align to TRBD1. The CDR3 sequence is 18 residues long. V was clipped by 10 bases and J by 0 bases; unmatched bases: 16. Germline CDR1 and CDR2: KGHDR and SFDVKD. The CDR3, as DNA: TGTGCCACACAAGCCGGACAGGGGGCTTACGATTTCTCCTACGAGCAGTACTTC. Protein sequence: CATQAGQGAYDFSYEQYF.

The chain links TRBV9 to TRBJ1-4; D not resolved. The V gene lost 0 bases and the J gene lost 4 bases, with 7 bases spanning the gap. This CDR3 contains 14 residues. Germline CDR1 SGDLS, CDR2 YYNGEE. The CDR3 reads CASSVGKGNEKLFF. Here the CDR3 DNA reads TGTGCCAGCAGCGTAGGAAAGGGTAATGAAAAACTGTTTTTT.

The chain employs TRBV7-3 and TRBJ2-1, with D hard to call. The length of the CDR3 is 13 residues. Trimming took off 1 base at V and 6 bases at J, with 7 bases between the two ends. Germline loops: CDR1 SGHTA, CDR2 FQGTGA. Here the CDR3 DNA reads TGTGCCAGCAGCTTAATGTCTGGCAATGAGCAGTTCTTC. This translates into CASSLMSGNEQFF.